This T cell receptor beta chain came from a study of cytomegalovirus exposure and HLA in healthy donors (dated by TCRdb to 2016 to 2017). A note on the overall study: In an earlier analysis of several hundred of the donors, 250 to 300 Gb of sequence data and 117 million unique TCR beta sequences from 150 million to 200 million T cells were reported. Rather than using new phenotypic data, the later analysis identified candidate immune exposures from TCR beta sequences and from how often those sequences occurred across donors. The study aimed to test whether cataloging public T cell receptors could reveal signatures of past pathogen exposure. A handful of DR-DQ haplotypes were handled as single units for association and clustering because linkage in the cohort was strong. Typing coverage varied by locus: roughly 620-640 donors for A, B, C, DRB1 and DQB1; some 520 for DQA1; about 590 for DPA1; fewer than 480 for DPB1. Class I and class II HLA loci were covered by the typing at four-digit resolution. An earlier analysis of fewer than 700 of the donors applied high-throughput TCR beta sequencing to assess whether each TCR beta V gene segment acted as functional or pseudogenic. A later analysis re-examined previously published TCR beta repertoires from about 700 donors and added high-resolution HLA genotyping to investigate patterns of TCR occurrence. Roughly 300 gigabases of sequencing data and 70 million to 100 million unique TCR sequences made up an early release that covered several hundred HLA-typed donors. A separate validation cohort of roughly 110 different subjects was used in addition to the 666-subject first cohort. The genetic ancestry cluster associated with self-reported Caucasian donors included about four fifths of the roughly 360 genotyped donors. A later genetic analysis took genome-wide SNP genotypes for 398 of the 666 donors and used that subset as a discovery cohort. The study profiled the T cell repertoires of more than 500 subjects by immunosequencing and related them to cytomegalovirus serostatus. Donor age, sex, ethnicity and CMV serostatus were compiled alongside the repertoire data. High-throughput TCR immunosequencing, statistical association of individual TCRs with disease status, and machine learning were combined to predict cytomegalovirus infection status. All discovery cohort repertoires had been generated using a single sequencing platform. Among some 400 genotyped donors of the cohort, an average of around 220,000 unique TCR beta nucleotide sequences was sequenced per donor, of which approximately 18% were non-productive.

There are 13 amino acids in the CDR3, from cysteine to phenylalanine inclusive. Solely the CDR3 DNA is kept, with 39 bases framed from the first base. V trim: 6 bases; J trim: 8 bases; unmatched bases: 9. The germline V gene specifies MNHNS as CDR1 and SASEGT as CDR2. The cohort was made up of approximately 670 healthy bone marrow donors. At the time of sampling, all cohort members were nominally healthy, though unrecorded immune exposures were likely present. The donor was CMV seronegative and was included in the group of several hundred seronegative cohort members. A peripheral blood sample was collected from each donor, and TCR beta sequencing was performed on peripheral blood mononuclear cells. The Qiagen DNeasy Blood Extraction Kit was used to extract genomic DNA from the blood cell samples. The research as a whole found: A further reported finding was that TCR beta sequences accurately predicted the HLA-A and HLA-B alleles for most subjects in the first cohort. A group of highly shared sequence variants was considered likely to be a technical artifact of the sequencing pipeline. The classifier was reported to diagnose cytomegalovirus status with high specificity and sensitivity in both the original cohort and the validation cohort. Correlated functional status among segregating V segments might be attributable to linkage disequilibrium, but an unknown experimental factor could not be ruled out. In a later analysis, HLA-associated TCR beta chains were found to be more clonally expanded and to have lower generation probabilities than equally common non-associated chains. Assigning TCR associations to individual alleles was difficult when HLA alleles, especially DR and DQ, strongly co-occurred. According to a later genetic analysis, donors in an Asian-associated ancestry cluster had fewer N-insertions in productive TCRs than the approximately 630-donor mean. The cohort was sequenced for TCR beta chains only, and without alpha or paired-chain data the features that could be detected were limited. In a later genetic analysis, a missense DCLRE1C variant was associated with V-gene and J-gene trimming of TCR beta chains, and the association was replicated in an independent cohort. Because counts were too low, roughly 17 rarely observed V segments, including chromosome 9 orphons, were left out of the earlier analysis of roughly 600 of the donors. The study gave a list of roughly 150 TCR beta chains associated with cytomegalovirus. Because HLA typing was missing for some donors at each locus, association tests included only the typed subset. CMV serostatus was the only immune exposure information available for the cohort. A few of the identified cytomegalovirus-associated TCR beta chains were confirmed in vitro to be specific for cytomegalovirus antigens. In a later analysis, most CMV-associated TCR beta chains were found to appear HLA-restricted, with HLA associations seemingly driven largely by CMV exposure. Most TCR sequences were observed very rarely across donors, whereas some public TCRs were present in many individuals. In an earlier analysis of 587 of the donors, most TCR beta V segments appeared in productive rearrangements about 90% or about 30% of the time, broadly matching IMGT annotations. A later analysis found that TCR association rates varied across HLA loci, with DRB1 alleles showing the most associated TCRs and HLA-C alleles the fewest. A later analysis associated roughly 17,000 TCR beta sequences with specific HLA alleles at a false discovery rate of 0.05. A later analysis reported that several top co-occurrence clusters appeared linked to parvovirus B19, influenza, CMV and Epstein-Barr virus. The presence/absence analyses assumed that sequencing depth was roughly uniform across donors, and that assumption may not be true. It was suggested by the authors that the approach could potentially be generalized to other disease states and immunological phenotypes. Because the 87-base-pair reads could not distinguish some IMGT-functional V segments, including TRBV6-2 and TRBV6-3, those segments were excluded.

As to this clone: Its antigen remains unidentified. Per-nucleotide qualities are absent, and no much larger clonotype sits a single base away.

Library generation was performed with the immunoSEQ multiplex PCR assay. For the multiplex PCR, a mixture combining 60 forward primers for TCR Vbeta segments and 13 reverse primers for TCR Jbeta segments was used. The CDR3 region of rearranged TCR beta genes was amplified from genomic DNA by a multiplex PCR assay. On the Illumina HiSeq System, the amplified TCR beta libraries were sequenced as 87-base-pair reads. Concerning the study's data processing: A later analysis tallied tens of millions of unique TCR beta chains across the approximately 670 repertoires, and some 10 million of those chains were shared by two or more donors. A nearest-neighbor algorithm error-corrected the raw reads and collapsed the reads into unique sequences, merging closely related sequences to remove PCR and sequencing errors. To assign V, D and J gene segments, CDR3 sequences were aligned to IMGT reference sequences. For a sequence to be retained, a match of at least six nucleotides was required to both a V gene segment and a J gene segment. Rearrangements were called productive when the CDR3 lacked stop codons and stayed in frame with V and J; all others were non-productive. CDR3 was defined by IMGT convention, running from the second conserved V-encoded cysteine to the conserved J-encoded phenylalanine. In an earlier analysis of 500 to 650 of the donors, sequences lacking an unambiguous match to a single V gene segment were excluded. In an earlier analysis of some 590 of the donors, a V segment was called functional when productive rearrangements were above 56.7%, and segregating when the standard deviation between donors exceeded 5%. A statistical classification framework was developed to diagnose cytomegalovirus status using the catalog of TCR beta chain sequences. In a later analysis, V and J genes were assigned by comparing TCR nucleotide sequences against IMGT/GENE-DB human TR gene sequences. A later analysis assigned CDR3 sequences and most-parsimonious VDJ recombination scenarios with the TCRdist pipeline. A later analysis defined each TCR beta chain by its CDR3 amino acid sequence plus V-gene family, and excluded reads lacking a unique V-gene family. A later analysis removed several hundred highly shared, low-generation-probability nucleotide sequences to deal with suspected cross-contamination and a sequencing artifact. For each public chain, a later analysis derived a clonal expansion index from normalized ranks of inferred template counts within each repertoire. Generation probabilities in a later analysis came from a VDJ recombination model fitted to out-of-frame rearrangements, and those results were checked against IGoR. In a later analysis, TCR-TCR, TCR-HLA and TCR-CMV co-occurrence was scored with hypergeometric tests, and a repertoire-size bias correction was applied to TCR pairs. False discovery rates were estimated in a later analysis by permuting HLA or CMV assignments 20 times. A later analysis grouped co-occurring TCRs with DBSCAN, adding TCRdist sequence similarity when clustering within HLA-allele-positive subsets. Co-occurrence clustering excluded repertoires with fewer than 30,000 or more than 120,000 public chains, plus five with anomalous nucleotide sharing. Drawn from immuneACCESS, this table holds only the in-frame rearrangements with V and J called that TCRdb kept. Clones are partly lost; checked studies trace under half to an unresolved V gene and leave the rest unexplained. V and J calls and clone size are those listed in that table; D and trimming were worked out from the DNA. This sample lists approximately 200,000 clones; over 75% were detected once. Jointly, the top ten make up roughly 2% of the sample.

The specimen sequenced was PBMCs. This receptor was taken from a man aged 18 to 29 in good health and CMV-seronegative. This sequence uses TRBV6-1 and TRBJ1-1, with 7 junctional bases fitting TRBD1. The sequenced DNA is TGTGCCAGCAGGAGCGGACAGGCTCGCGAAGCTTTCTTT. It translates as CASRSGQAREAFF.